The rows below give T cell receptor beta chains drawn from one sample of a study of T cells in Graves' hyperthyroidism and ophthalmopathy. TCRdb re-derived calls from the multiplex PCR reads in MiXCR, one entry per CDR3 protein. The top ten clones hold under 35% of a sample with about 640,000 distinct CDR3 sequences, under 25% of them seen once. The specimen sequenced was blood. These receptors were obtained from a man aged 30-40 years with Graves' ophthalmopathy. CDR3s include the opening cysteine and the closing phenylalanine or tryptophan. D genes are given only for firm matches. Expanded clones get a size class; other rows say once, few or many, or leave the size out.

length,D,V,J,size,DNA,CDR3
13,.,TRBV29-1,TRBJ1-1,many,TGCAGCGTCGCACAGGGAGGCTACACTGAAGCTTTCTTT,CSVAQGGYTEAFF
18,TRBD2,TRBV6-5,TRBJ2-1,few,TGTGCCAGCAGTTACTCGGCGCCCAGGCTAGCGGGAGTTCGTGAGCAGTTCTTC,CASSYSAPRLAGVREQFF
16,TRBD2,TRBV5-6,TRBJ2-3,.,TGTGCCAGCAGTTTTAGCGGGAGGCTTAGCACAGATACGCAGTATTTT,CASSFSGRLSTDTQYF
14,.,TRBV12-3/TRBV12-4,TRBJ1-2,many,TGTGCCAGCAGTTTATCTGAGGGGAGTGGAGGCTACACCTTC,CASSLSEGSGGYTF
16,TRBD2,TRBV28,TRBJ2-2,few,TGTGCCAGCACAACTAGCGGGGAGGGATGGCCCGGGGAGCTGTTTTTT,CASTTSGEGWPGELFF
11,.,TRBV5-1,TRBJ1-1,many,TGCGCCAGCAGTAACGGCTACGAAGCTTTCTTT,CASSNGYEAFF
18,.,TRBV27,TRBJ2-1,.,TGTGCCAGCAGTCCCAACCCACTACCGGGAGACTCCTACAATGAGCAGTTCTTC,CASSPNPLPGDSYNEQFF
15,TRBD1,TRBV20-1,TRBJ1-5,.,TGCAGTGGGACGAACAGGGGTTTTTTAAGTCAGCCCCAGCATTTT,CSGTNRGFLSQPQHF
15,.,TRBV10-3,TRBJ1-1,.,TGTGCCATCAGTGAGTCCCCGGAACGGACAAGTCGCGCTTTCTTT,CAISESPERTSRAFF
12,.,TRBV20-1,TRBJ1-5,few,TGCAGTGCCCCGGGGGCGGATTTGACCCAGCATTTT,CSAPGADLTQHF
13,TRBD1,TRBV30,TRBJ1-2,many,TGTGCCTGCCCCCGGGACAGAATTTATGGCTACACCTTC,CACPRDRIYGYTF
13,.,TRBV28,TRBJ1-1,.,TGTGCCAGCCTTGGGGGGGGGCGCGCTGAAGCTTTCTTT,CASLGGGRAEAFF
15,TRBD1,TRBV20-1,TRBJ2-7,many,TGCAGTGCTAGACGCGGACAGGGGTTATCCTACGAGCAGTACTTC,CSARRGQGLSYEQYF
20,TRBD1,TRBV6-6,TRBJ2-7,few,TGTGCCAGCAGTTACTCTGCCGGGACAGGGGTCCCATCGCCCCTCTACGAGCAGTACTTC,CASSYSAGTGVPSPLYEQYF
17,TRBD2,TRBV6-1,TRBJ2-7,few,TGTGCCAGCAGTGAAGAAGACTGGACTAGCGGTCTTGGAGGGCAGTACTTC,CASSEEDWTSGLGGQYF
13,.,TRBV6-1,TRBJ2-2,.,TGTGCCACTAAATTGGCTAGCGCCGGGGAGCTGTTTTTT,CATKLASAGELFF
10,.,TRBV29-1,TRBJ2-1,.,TGCAGCGGGCTAATGTATGAGCAGTTCTTC,CSGLMYEQFF
14,.,TRBV13,TRBJ2-5,few,TGTGCCAGCAGCTTAAGGGGGGTTGTCGAGACCCAGTACTTC,CASSLRGVVETQYF
16,.,TRBV24-1,TRBJ2-1,few,TGTGCCACCAGTGATTTAGCCGGGAGTGGCTACAATGAGCAGTTCTTC,CATSDLAGSGYNEQFF
14,.,TRBV5-1,TRBJ1-3,few,TGCGCCAGCAGAGTTGACAAGCACGGAAACACCATATATTTT,CASRVDKHGNTIYF
14,.,TRBV2,TRBJ2-7,.,TGTGCCAGCCAAGCTAGGCGTAGCTCCTACGAGCAGTACTTC,CASQARRSSYEQYF
15,.,TRBV14,TRBJ1-6,.,TGTGCCAGCAGCCGAGGGGCAGGGCGCAATTCACCCCTCCACTTT,CASSRGAGRNSPLHF
15,.,TRBV20-1,TRBJ2-3,many,TGCAGTGCTACAGGGCTTGGGATACTTTCAGATACGCAGTATTTT,CSATGLGILSDTQYF
14,.,TRBV7-9,TRBJ1-4,.,TGTGCCAGCAGCCACCAGGGAGGCACTGAAAAACTGTTTTTT,CASSHQGGTEKLFF
12,.,TRBV2,TRBJ1-2,.,TGTGCCAGCAGTGAGGGGAGAACTATCTACACCTTC,CASSEGRTIYTF
15,TRBD1,TRBV6-1,TRBJ2-2,.,TGTGCCTCCAAACCGGGACAGGGTCACACCGGGGAGCTGTTTTTT,CASKPGQGHTGELFF
13,.,TRBV28,TRBJ2-1,.,TGTGCCAGCAGAACGGACCTGTACAATGAGCAGTTCTTC,CASRTDLYNEQFF
16,TRBD1,TRBV7-9,TRBJ1-2,.,TGTGCCAGCAGCTCCCCCGGGACAGGGAGGGACTATGGCTACACCTTC,CASSSPGTGRDYGYTF
13,.,TRBV30,TRBJ2-5,.,TGTGCCAGTAGTGACGATTGGCAAGAGACCCAGTACTTC,CASSDDWQETQYF
13,.,TRBV5-4,TRBJ2-7,few,TGTGCCAGCAGCGGGGGCGGGAGTCCCGAGCAGTACTTC,CASSGGGSPEQYF
14,.,TRBV29-1,TRBJ2-4,.,TGCAGCGTTGAATCGGGCGGGAATGTAAACATTCAGTACTTC,CSVESGGNVNIQYF
16,TRBD2,TRBV5-4,TRBJ2-7,.,TGTGCCAGCAGCCTGGGCGGGAGGGGCTTAATCTACGAGCAGTACTTC,CASSLGGRGLIYEQYF
15,.,TRBV5-1,TRBJ2-6,.,TGCGCCAGCACCCCTCTTTTGGCGGGGGCCAACGTCCTGACTTTC,CASTPLLAGANVLTF
13,.,TRBV28,TRBJ1-5,many,TGTGCCAGCTTGGGGGGGGATGCGCAGCCCCAGCATTTT,CASLGGDAQPQHF
17,TRBD1,TRBV18,TRBJ2-1,.,TGTGCCAGCTCACCGTCGTTACAGGGGAGCTCCTACAATGAGCAGTTCTTC,CASSPSLQGSSYNEQFF
17,.,TRBV27,TRBJ1-6,many,TGTGCCAGCAGTTTTGTAGGGAAGGATCTTCGCTTTTCACCCCTCCACTTT,CASSFVGKDLRFSPLHF
16,.,TRBV4-1,TRBJ2-5,few,TGCGCCAGCAGCCAAGTTGGCAGGGTAGGGCAAGAGACCCAGTACTTC,CASSQVGRVGQETQYF